This entry lists 20 T cell receptor beta chains sequenced from one sample in a study of T cell responses to AZD1222 COVID-19 vaccine. Assay used: immunoSEQ multiplex PCR; TCRdb lists only in-frame clones, some missing. The table records around 66,000 clones, more than 75% of them present only once. The sequenced sample was peripheral blood, obtained 28 days after the second dose of the MenACWY control vaccine. Every receptor here comes from an adult who received the MenACWY meningococcal vaccine as a control.

Notes on this clone: A read error is likely, as this CDR3 ends without the conserved phenylalanine or tryptophan. The CDR3 loop is CASSLDAQPQHL. The DNA for the CDR3 is TGTGCCAGCAGCTTAGATGCTCAGCCCCAGCATCTT. The J gene is TRBJ1-5, the V gene TRBV7-9; D is unresolved. The CDR3 runs to 12 residues. Trimming left V 1 base short and J 6 bases short, with 4 bases between. CDR1 and CDR2 (germline): SEHNR, FQNEAQ (reference sequence).

This clone was seen only a few times. This chain uses TRBV11-2 with TRBJ2-1; perhaps D is TRBD1 or TRBD2 (5 bases each). Per the germline V gene, CDR1 is SGHAT and CDR2 is FQNNGV. V was pared by 8 bases and J by 9 bases, with 11 bases between. This CDR3 has 11 amino acids. CDR3 in amino acids: CASGYGGEQFF. The CDR3 bases are TGTGCCAGCGGTTATGGGGGTGAGCAGTTCTTC.

This clone was detected once. V gene TRBV6-5 combines with J gene TRBJ1-5; 9 bases map to TRBD1. With V trimmed by 5 bases and J by 4 bases, 3 bases remained unmatched. Looked up from germline, CDR1 is MNHEY and CDR2 is SVGAGI. This CDR3 comprises 14 residues. The CDR3 coding sequence is TGTGCCAGCAGTCGGGACAGGGCGAATCAGCCCCAGCATTTT. Protein: CASSRDRANQPQHF.

This clone occurred once. The genes are TRBV19 and TRBJ1-1; D is perhaps TRBD1 (6 bases). Deletions cut 5 bases from V and 4 bases from J, with 14 bases between. This CDR3 is built from 14 residues. The germline V gene has CDR1 LNHDA and CDR2 SQIVND (reference sequence). This CDR3 reads CASSYQGLGTEAFF. CDR3 DNA sequence: TGTGCCAGTAGTTATCAGGGGCTGGGCACTGAAGCTTTCTTT.

This clone was picked up a small number of times. This rearrangement joins TRBV3-1 (or the pseudogene TRBV3-2) to TRBJ2-5; D not resolved. Between the trimmed V and J ends, which lost 1 base and 5 bases, there was a span of 14 bases. From germline, CDR1 is LGHDT and CDR2 YNNKEL (reference sequence). The CDR3 consists of 15 residues. CDR3 in DNA: TGTGCCAGCAGCCAAGCAGTGGCTATAGTGGAGACCCAGTACTTC. Protein: CASSQAVAIVETQYF.

The V call is TRBV9, the J call TRBJ1-6, with D unclear. Per the germline V gene, CDR1 is SGDLS and CDR2 is YYNGEE. V was cut by 2 bases and J by 3 bases, with 6 bases left in between. The CDR3 consists of 14 residues. The CDR3 nucleotides read TGTGCCAGCAGCGTTCAGGACTATAATTCACCCCTCCACTTT. Translation gives CASSVQDYNSPLHF.

This clone is a singleton in its sample. This chain joins TRBV3-1 (or the pseudogene TRBV3-2) and TRBJ2-5; no clear D gene. CDR1 is LGHDT, CDR2 YNNKEL, per germline (reference sequence). This CDR3 has 14 amino acids. Trimming left V 3 bases short and J 0 bases short, with 8 bases between. CDR3 loop: CASSQLGNQETQYF. CDR3 coding DNA: TGTGCCAGCAGCCAGCTAGGGAACCAAGAGACCCAGTACTTC.

The CDR3 sequence is CATSRPGVYNEQFF. DNA for the CDR3: TGTGCCACCAGCAGGCCGGGGGTGTACAATGAGCAGTTCTTC. The genes are TRBV15 and TRBJ2-1; possible D gene TRBD2, 6 bases. V was pared by 3 bases and J by 4 bases, with 10 bases between. The CDR3 length is 14 residues. The germline gives CDR1 LNHNV, CDR2 YYDKDF (reference sequence). The whole variable domain, filled in from reference TRBV15 and TRBJ2-1, reads DAMVIQNPRYQVTQFGKPVTLSCSQTLNHNVMYWYQQKSSQAPKLLFHYYDKDFNNEADTPDNFQSRRPNTSFCFLDIRSPGLGDTAMYLCATSRPGVYNEQFFGPGTRLTVL.

Comment on this clone: This same CDR3 is encoded by further DNA sequences in the sample. The chain recombines TRBV7-2 with TRBJ1-5; D not resolved. This CDR3 has 15 residues. The germline V and J ends were trimmed by 1 base and 0 bases, with 7 bases remaining between them. The germline CDR1 and CDR2 sequences are SGHTA and FQGNSA. The CDR3 DNA is TGTGCCAGCAGCTTAGTAGCAGGTAGCAATCAGCCCCAGCATTTT. This codes for CASSLVAGSNQPQHF.

The chain couples TRBV7-3 to TRBJ1-5; no reliable D call. Trimming took 1 base from V and 4 from J, leaving 11 bases between them. CDR1 SGHTA and CDR2 FQGTGA come from the germline V gene. The CDR3 has 15 amino acids. The CDR3 DNA follows: TGTGCCAGCAGCTTAAGAGCAGCAGCGAATCAGCCCCAGCATTTT. This sequence encodes CASSLRAAANQPQHF.

This chain connects TRBV6-1 to TRBJ1-1; perhaps TRBD1 as D (6 bases). Per the germline V gene, CDR1 is MNHNS and CDR2 is SASEGT. This CDR3 is 17 amino acids long. The V and J ends lost 1 base and 4 bases respectively, with 19 bases between them. CDR3 in DNA: TGTGCCAGCAGTGAAGGTCGGGGGGCCGATTGGCCCACTGAAGCTTTCTTT. It translates to CASSEGRGADWPTEAFF.

This chain joins TRBV9 and TRBJ2-3; either TRBD1 or TRBD2 may fit D (5 bases each). The V gene's germline CDR1 is SGDLS and CDR2 YYNGEE. CDR3 size: 17 residues. Deletions cut 0 bases from V and 6 bases from J, with 20 bases between. In DNA, the CDR3 is TGTGCCAGCAGCGTAGGAAGGTGGGGGACCACCGGGGATACGCAGTATTTT. This gives the protein CASSVGRWGTTGDTQYF.

About this clone: At one end the junction does not follow the germline gene, possibly because of a read error. This chain joins TRBV5-5 and TRBJ1-1; 9 nucleotides align to TRBD1. The CDR3 consists of 12 residues. CDR1 is SGHKS, CDR2 YYEKEE, per germline (reference sequence). In nucleotides, the CDR3 is TGTGCCAGCAGCTTAACGAACAGGGGGCTGGACTTT. This gives the protein CASSLTNRGLDF.

V gene TRBV28 combines with J gene TRBJ1-2; D gene unclear. V was trimmed by 5 bases and J by 1 base, leaving 8 bases between them. CDR3 size: 13 residues. Germline V lookup: CDR1 MDHEN, CDR2 SYDVKM. CDR3 loop: CASSDAVNYGYTF. The CDR3 bases are TGTGCCAGCAGTGATGCCGTTAACTATGGCTACACCTTC.

This clone has a single count. The rearrangement uses TRBV6-2 or TRBV6-3 and TRBJ2-3, with TRBD1 matching over 8 bases. CDR1 is MNHEY, CDR2 SVGEGT, per germline. The trim removed 6 bases at V and 6 bases at J, leaving 14 bases unmatched. The length of the CDR3 is 16 residues. CDR3 region: CASSLVGTGFLDTQYF. The CDR3 DNA reads as TGTGCCAGCAGCTTAGTTGGGACAGGTTTTCTTGATACGCAGTATTTT.

V gene TRBV7-8 combines with J gene TRBJ1-5; possibly TRBD1 for D (5 bases). Germline V gene lookup returns CDR1 SGHVS and CDR2 FQNEAQ. V was shortened by 4 bases and J by 6 bases, with 10 bases between the two germline ends. The CDR3 is 13 residues long. CDR3 in DNA: TGTGCCAGCAGCTCGGGGGGGTTTCAGCCCCAGCATTTT. It encodes CASSSGGFQPQHF.

This chain joins TRBV4-1 and TRBJ2-7; 8 positions match TRBD2. The CDR3 runs to 16 residues. Trimming at V came to 0 bases and at J to 0 bases, leaving 4 bases not matched to a gene. Germline V gene data show CDR1 as MGHRA and CDR2 as YSYEKL. As DNA, the CDR3 is TGCGCCAGCAGCCAAGACCGGGGGGGGTCCTCCTACGAGCAGTACTTC. Its protein product is CASSQDRGGSSYEQYF.

The V gene is TRBV28, the J gene TRBJ1-5; 9 bases map to TRBD1. Unmatched junction bases numbered 10, after V lost 6 bases and J lost 7 bases. Germline CDR1 reads MDHEN; CDR2 reads SYDVKM. This CDR3 contains 15 residues. CDR3 sequence: CASRNTGGFGQPQHF. CDR3 DNA: TGTGCCAGCAGGAATACAGGGGGCTTCGGGCAGCCCCAGCATTTT.

This clone has only a few counts. This chain links TRBV19 with TRBJ2-7; D gene unclear. The CDR3 totals 13 residues. V lost 3 bases to trimming and J lost 0 bases, with 6 bases between them. Germline V gene data show CDR1 as LNHDA and CDR2 as SQIVND (reference sequence). The CDR3 DNA follows: TGTGCCAGTAGTATTTCCCTCTCCTACGAGCAGTACTTC. This codes for CASSISLSYEQYF.

This rearrangement joins TRBV15 to TRBJ2-3; the D gene is possibly TRBD2 (6 bases). In germline, CDR1 is LNHNV, CDR2 YYDKDF (reference sequence). Trimming cost V 7 bases and J 2 bases, with 13 bases left between them. The CDR3 consists of 14 residues. The CDR3 here is CATNPGTSTDTQYF. The CDR3 bases are TGTGCCACCAACCCCGGGACTTCCACAGATACGCAGTATTTT.